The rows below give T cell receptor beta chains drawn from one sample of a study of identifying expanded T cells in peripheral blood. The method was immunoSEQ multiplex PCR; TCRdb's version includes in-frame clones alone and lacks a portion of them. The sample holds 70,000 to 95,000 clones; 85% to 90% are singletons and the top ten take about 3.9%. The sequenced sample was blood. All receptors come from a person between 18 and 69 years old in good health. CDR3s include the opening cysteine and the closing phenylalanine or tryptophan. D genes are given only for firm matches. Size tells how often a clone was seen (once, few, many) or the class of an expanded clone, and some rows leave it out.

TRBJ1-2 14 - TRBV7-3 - CASSVTGRKGDYTF TGTGCCAGCAGCGTTACAGGGCGTAAGGGTGACTACACCTTC
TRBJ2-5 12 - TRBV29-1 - CSVDSSSWTQYF TGCAGCGTTGATTCTAGCAGCTGGACCCAGTACTTC
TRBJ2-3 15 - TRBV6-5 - CASSRALVGTDTQYF TGTGCCAGCAGCCGGGCCCTCGTAGGCACAGATACGCAGTATTTT
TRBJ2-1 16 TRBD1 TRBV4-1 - CASSQPTGGAGNEQFF TGCGCCAGCAGCCAACCTACAGGGGGCGCCGGGAATGAGCAGTTCTTC
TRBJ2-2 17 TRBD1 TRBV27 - CASSLFRGTGDTGELFF TGTGCCAGCAGTCTCTTTAGGGGGACAGGGGATACCGGGGAGCTGTTTTTT
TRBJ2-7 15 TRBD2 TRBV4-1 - CASSLPGTSGVEQYF TGCGCCAGCAGCCTACCCGGGACTAGCGGGGTCGAGCAGTACTTC
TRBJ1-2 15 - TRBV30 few CAWSAGGIANYGYTF TGTGCCTGGAGCGCCGGGGGCATAGCTAACTATGGCTACACCTTC
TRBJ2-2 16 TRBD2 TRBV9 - CASSPRTSLGAGELFF TGTGCCAGCAGCCCCCGGACTAGTCTCGGAGCCGGGGAGCTGTTTTTT
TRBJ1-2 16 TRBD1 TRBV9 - CASSNVPDRGNYGYTF TGTGCCAGCAGCAACGTACCGGACAGGGGCAACTATGGCTACACCTTC
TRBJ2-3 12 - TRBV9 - CASSVDPDTQYF TGTGCCAGCAGCGTAGATCCAGATACGCAGTATTTT
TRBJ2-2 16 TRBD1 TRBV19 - CASGRPGQGFVGELFF TGTGCCAGTGGGCGCCCGGGACAGGGATTTGTCGGGGAGCTGTTTTTT
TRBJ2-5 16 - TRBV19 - CASSIDGHSWGETQYF TGTGCCAGTAGTATAGACGGTCACAGCTGGGGGGAGACCCAGTACTTC
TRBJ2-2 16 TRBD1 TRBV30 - CAWSGPDRVETGELFF TGTGCCTGGTCCGGCCCCGACAGGGTAGAAACCGGGGAGCTGTTTTTT
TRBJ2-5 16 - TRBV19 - CASSIGVTVGGETQYF TGTGCCAGTAGTATAGGGGTGACAGTGGGTGGGGAGACCCAGTACTTC
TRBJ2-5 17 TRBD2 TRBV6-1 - CASSALAGGNSGETQYF TGTGCCAGCAGTGCACTAGCGGGGGGAAACTCCGGAGAGACCCAGTACTTC
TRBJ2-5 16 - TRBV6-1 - CASSEAPRVLQETQYF TGTGCCAGCAGTGAAGCCCCACGGGTTCTCCAAGAGACCCAGTACTTC
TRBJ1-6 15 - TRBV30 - CAWRTSSSYNSPLHF TGTGCCTGGAGAACGTCTAGCTCCTATAATTCACCCCTCCACTTT
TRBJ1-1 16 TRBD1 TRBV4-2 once CASSPTGDRGGTEAFF TGTGCCAGCAGCCCTACTGGGGACAGGGGAGGCACTGAAGCTTTCTTT
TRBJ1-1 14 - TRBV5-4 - CASSLQLPGTEAFF TGTGCCAGCAGCTTACAACTCCCAGGGACTGAAGCTTTCTTT
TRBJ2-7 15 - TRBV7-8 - CASSNSQSGTHEQYF TGTGCCAGCAGCAATTCTCAGTCCGGGACCCACGAGCAGTACTTC
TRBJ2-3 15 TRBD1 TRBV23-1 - CASSPGQGVTDTQYF TGCGCCAGCAGTCCCGGACAGGGGGTCACAGATACGCAGTATTTT
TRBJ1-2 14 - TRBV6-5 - CASSYSADNYGYTF TGTGCCAGCAGTTACTCGGCAGATAACTATGGCTACACCTTC
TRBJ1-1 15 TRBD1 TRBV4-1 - CASKDRGLTNTEAFF TGCGCCAGCAAGGACAGGGGGCTTACGAACACTGAAGCTTTCTTT
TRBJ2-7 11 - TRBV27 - CASGALYEQYF TGTGCCAGCGGGGCCCTCTACGAGCAGTACTTC
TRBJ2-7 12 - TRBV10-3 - CAIAPSSYEQYF TGTGCCATCGCGCCTAGCTCCTACGAGCAGTACTTC
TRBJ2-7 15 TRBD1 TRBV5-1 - CASSSGQILWDEQYF TGCGCCAGCAGCTCGGGACAGATACTTTGGGACGAGCAGTACTTC
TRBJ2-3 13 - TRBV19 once CASSTRLTDTQYF TGTGCCAGTAGTACCAGGTTAACAGATACGCAGTATTTT
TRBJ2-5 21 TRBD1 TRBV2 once CASSDTTGQGASPMYQETQYF TGTGCCAGCAGTGATACGACCGGACAGGGGGCTTCTCCGATGTACCAAGAGACCCAGTACTTC
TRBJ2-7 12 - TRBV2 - CASSRSSYEQYF TGTGCCAGCAGCAGGTCCTCCTACGAGCAGTACTTC
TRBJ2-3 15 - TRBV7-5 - CVRSRPGGRTDTQYF TGTGTCAGAAGCAGACCGGGGGGGCGGACAGATACGCAGTATTTT
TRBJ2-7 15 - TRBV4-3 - CASSQEWGASDEQYF TGCGCCAGCAGCCAAGAATGGGGGGCTTCCGACGAGCAGTACTTC
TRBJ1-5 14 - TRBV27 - CASSFRGGDQPQHF TGTGCCAGCAGTTTCAGGGGAGGGGATCAGCCCCAGCATTTT
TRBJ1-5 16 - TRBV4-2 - CASSQAVVYSNQPQHF TGTGCCAGCAGCCAAGCAGTCGTGTATAGCAATCAGCCCCAGCATTTT
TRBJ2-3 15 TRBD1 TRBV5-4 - CASSLVGQPTDTQYF TGTGCCAGCAGCTTGGTGGGACAGCCCACAGATACGCAGTATTTT
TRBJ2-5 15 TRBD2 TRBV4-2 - CASSQDQLAVSEQYF TGTGCCAGCAGCCAAGATCAACTAGCGGTGTCGGAGCAGTACTTC
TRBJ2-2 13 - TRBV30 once CAWSPGFPGELFF TGTGCCTGGAGTCCAGGGTTCCCCGGGGAGCTGTTTTTT
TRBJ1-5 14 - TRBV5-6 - CASSLTGSDQPQHF TGTGCCAGCAGCTTGACAGGCAGCGATCAGCCCCAGCATTTT
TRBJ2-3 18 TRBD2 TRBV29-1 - CSVDSSGLAGGPSDTQYF TGCAGCGTTGACTCCTCGGGACTAGCGGGAGGGCCCTCAGATACGCAGTATTTT
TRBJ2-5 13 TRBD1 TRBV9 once CASSVTGRETQYF TGTGCCAGCAGCGTGACAGGGAGAGAGACCCAGTACTTC
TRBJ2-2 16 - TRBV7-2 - CASSLRGAGTTGELFF TGTGCCAGCAGCTTAAGGGGAGCAGGTACCACCGGGGAGCTGTTTTTT
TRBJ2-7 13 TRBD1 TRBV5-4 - CASSLTGVYEQYF TGTGCCAGCAGCCTCACAGGGGTATACGAGCAGTACTTC
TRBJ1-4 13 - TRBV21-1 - CASRRVSNEKLFF TGTGCCAGCCGCCGAGTCTCTAATGAAAAACTGTTTTTT
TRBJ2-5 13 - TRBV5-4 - CASSGGGEETQYF TGTGCCAGCAGCGGAGGGGGAGAGGAGACCCAGTACTTC
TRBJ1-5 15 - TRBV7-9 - CASSLAGAGAQPQHF TGTGCCAGCAGCTTAGCGGGGGCCGGGGCTCAGCCCCAGCATTTT
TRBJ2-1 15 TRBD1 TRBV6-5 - CASSYSTDRHNEQFF TGTGCCAGCAGTTACTCGACGGACAGGCACAATGAGCAGTTCTTC
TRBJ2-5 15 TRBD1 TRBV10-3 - CAISDFTGGTETQYF TGTGCCATCAGTGATTTTACAGGGGGCACAGAGACCCAGTACTTC
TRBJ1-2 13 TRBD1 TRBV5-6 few CASSFGQGVRYTF TGTGCCAGCAGCTTCGGACAGGGCGTGCGCTACACCTTC
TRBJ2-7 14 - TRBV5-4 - CASSPGTTDHEQYF TGTGCCAGCAGCCCGGGGACGACAGACCACGAGCAGTACTTC
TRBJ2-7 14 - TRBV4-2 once CASSQDLSGGEQYF TGTGCCAGCAGCCAAGATCTCTCGGGCGGCGAGCAGTACTTC
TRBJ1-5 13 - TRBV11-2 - CASSREPNQPQHF TGTGCCAGCAGTAGGGAACCCAATCAGCCCCAGCATTTT
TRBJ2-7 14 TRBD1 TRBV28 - CASSSPGTGNEQYF TGTGCCAGCAGTTCACCCGGGACAGGGAACGAGCAGTACTTC
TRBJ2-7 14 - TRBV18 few CASSPGTTRGEQYF TGTGCCAGCTCTCCCGGGACTACCAGGGGCGAGCAGTACTTC
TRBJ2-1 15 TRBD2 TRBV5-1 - CASSYGTSYTNEQFF TGCGCCAGCAGCTACGGGACTAGTTACACCAATGAGCAGTTCTTC
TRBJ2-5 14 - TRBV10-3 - CAIRRGGLEETQYF TGTGCCATCAGGAGGGGGGGGCTCGAGGAGACCCAGTACTTC
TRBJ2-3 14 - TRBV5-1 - CASFETPSTDTQYF TGCGCCAGCTTTGAAACTCCTAGCACAGATACGCAGTATTTT